This TCR beta chain was captured by sequencing in a study of T-cell memory formation after mild COVID-19. One entry per CDR3 protein, called by TCRdb with MiXCR from the 5' RACE reads. The repertoire includes hundreds of thousands of distinct CDR3 sequences, roughly a sixth of them detected once, and under 25% sits in the top ten. This CDR3 region has 12 residues. Trimming removed 2 bases from V and 7 bases from J; junction bases left unmatched: 1. A remark on this clonotype: What it binds is unknown.

General study results and limits: Pre-infection memory contained some responding clones, which suggested that cross-reactive memory had joined.

The sequenced sample consisted of PBMCs or a T cell subset sorted from them (not recorded which). The chain recombines TRBV12-3 or TRBV12-4 with TRBJ1-1, with 7 bases fitting TRBD1. The sequence derives from a young man who had mild COVID-19 (a few samples of this study predate the infection). Cell type and time point are not known. This chain's CDR3 is CASSLQGDEAFF. The CDR3 nucleotides are TGTGCCAGCAGTTTACAGGGGGATGAAGCTTTCTTT.